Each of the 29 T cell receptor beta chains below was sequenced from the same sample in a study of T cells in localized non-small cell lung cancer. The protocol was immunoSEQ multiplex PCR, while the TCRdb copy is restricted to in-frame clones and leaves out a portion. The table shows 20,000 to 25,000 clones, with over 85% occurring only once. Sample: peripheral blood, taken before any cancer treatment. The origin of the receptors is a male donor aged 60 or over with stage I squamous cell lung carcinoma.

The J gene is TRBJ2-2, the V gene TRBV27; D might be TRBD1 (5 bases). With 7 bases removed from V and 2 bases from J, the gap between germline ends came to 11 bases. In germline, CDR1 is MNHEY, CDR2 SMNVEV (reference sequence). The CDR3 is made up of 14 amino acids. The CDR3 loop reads CASTRTPNTGELFF. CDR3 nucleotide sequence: TGTGCCAGCACAAGGACACCAAACACCGGGGAGCTGTTTTTT.

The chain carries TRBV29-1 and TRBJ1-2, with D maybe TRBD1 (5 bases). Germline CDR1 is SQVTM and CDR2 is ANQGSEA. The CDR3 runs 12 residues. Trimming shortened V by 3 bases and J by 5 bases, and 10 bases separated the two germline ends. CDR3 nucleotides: TGCAGCGTTGAGGGGGGGAGGTATGGCTACACCTTC. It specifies CSVEGGRYGYTF.

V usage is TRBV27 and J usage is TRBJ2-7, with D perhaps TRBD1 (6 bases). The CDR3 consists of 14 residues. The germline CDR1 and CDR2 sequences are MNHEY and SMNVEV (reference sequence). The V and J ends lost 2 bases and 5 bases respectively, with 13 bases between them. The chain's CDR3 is CASSLGGPRNEQYF. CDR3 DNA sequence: TGTGCCAGCAGTTTAGGGGGCCCGAGGAACGAGCAGTACTTC.

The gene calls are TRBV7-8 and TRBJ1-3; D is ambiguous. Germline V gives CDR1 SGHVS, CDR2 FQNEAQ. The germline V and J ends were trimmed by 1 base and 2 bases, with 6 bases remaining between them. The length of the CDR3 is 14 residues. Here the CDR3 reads CASSLGTTGNTIYF. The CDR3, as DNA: TGTGCCAGCAGCTTAGGTACAACTGGAAACACCATATATTTT.

The CDR3: CASSQGSPGEQYF. In nucleotides, the CDR3 is TGTGCCAGCAGTCAGGGGTCCCCGGGCGAGCAGTACTTC. The chain couples TRBV25-1 to TRBJ2-7, with D possibly matching TRBD1 (6 bases). In germline, CDR1 is MGHDK, CDR2 SYGVNS. V was cut by 5 bases and J by 6 bases, with 14 bases left in between. The CDR3 has 13 amino acids.

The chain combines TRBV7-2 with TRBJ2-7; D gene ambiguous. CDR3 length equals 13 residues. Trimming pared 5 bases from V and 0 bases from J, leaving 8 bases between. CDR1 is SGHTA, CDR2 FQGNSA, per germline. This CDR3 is CASSRPSSYEQYF. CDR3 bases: TGTGCCAGCAGCCGACCGAGCTCCTACGAGCAGTACTTC.

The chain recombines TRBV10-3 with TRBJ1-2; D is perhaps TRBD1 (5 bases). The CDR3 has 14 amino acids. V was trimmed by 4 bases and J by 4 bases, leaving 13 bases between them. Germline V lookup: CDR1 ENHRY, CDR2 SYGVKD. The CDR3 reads CAISGGRVGYGYTF. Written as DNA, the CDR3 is TGTGCCATCAGTGGAGGCAGGGTGGGCTATGGCTACACCTTC.

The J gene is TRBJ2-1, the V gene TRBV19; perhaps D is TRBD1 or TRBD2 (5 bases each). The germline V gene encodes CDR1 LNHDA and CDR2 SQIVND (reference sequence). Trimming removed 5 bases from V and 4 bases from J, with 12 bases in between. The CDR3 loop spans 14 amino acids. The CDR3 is CASSLPGRYNEQFF. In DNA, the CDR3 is TGTGCCAGTAGTCTCCCGGGACGTTACAATGAGCAGTTCTTC. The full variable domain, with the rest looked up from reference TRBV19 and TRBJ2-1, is DGGITQSPKYLFRKEGQNVTLSCEQNLNHDAMYWYRQDPGQGLRLIYYSQIVNDFQKGDIAEGYSVSREKKESFPLTVTSAQKNPTAFYLCASSLPGRYNEQFFGPGTRLTVL.

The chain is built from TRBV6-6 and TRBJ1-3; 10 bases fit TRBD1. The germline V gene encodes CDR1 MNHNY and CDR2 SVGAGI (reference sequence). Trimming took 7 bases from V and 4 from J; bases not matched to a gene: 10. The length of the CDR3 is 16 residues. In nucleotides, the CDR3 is TGTGCCAGCATCCGGGACAGGGGTTTCTCCGGAAACACCATATATTTT. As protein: CASIRDRGFSGNTIYF.

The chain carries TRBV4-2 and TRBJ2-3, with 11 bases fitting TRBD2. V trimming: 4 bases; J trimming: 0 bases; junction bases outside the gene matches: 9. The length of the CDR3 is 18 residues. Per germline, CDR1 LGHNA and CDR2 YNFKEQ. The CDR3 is CASSLTSGGTVSTDTQYF. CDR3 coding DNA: TGTGCCAGCAGCCTCACTAGCGGGGGCACAGTTAGCACAGATACGCAGTATTTT.

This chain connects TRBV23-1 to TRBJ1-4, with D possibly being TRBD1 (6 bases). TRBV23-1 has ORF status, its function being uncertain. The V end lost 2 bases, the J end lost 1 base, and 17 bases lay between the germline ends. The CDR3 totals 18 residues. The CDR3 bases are TGCGCCAGCAGTCAAAGTAGCGGGGGCAGGGGAACTAATGAAAAACTGTTTTTT. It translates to CASSQSSGGRGTNEKLFF.

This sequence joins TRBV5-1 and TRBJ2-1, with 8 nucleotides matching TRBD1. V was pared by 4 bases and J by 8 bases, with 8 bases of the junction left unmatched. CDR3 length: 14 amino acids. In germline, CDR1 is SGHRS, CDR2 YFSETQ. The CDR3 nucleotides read TGCGCCAGCAGCATTCGACAGGGGTCGGATGAGCAGTTCTTC. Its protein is CASSIRQGSDEQFF.

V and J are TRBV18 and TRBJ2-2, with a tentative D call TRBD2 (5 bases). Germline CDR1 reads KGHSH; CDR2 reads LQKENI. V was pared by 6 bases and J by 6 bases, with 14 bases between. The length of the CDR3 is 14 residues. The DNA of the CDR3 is TGTGCCAGCTCGCCCCCGACGGGGTCCGGGGAGCTGTTTTTT. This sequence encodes CASSPPTGSGELFF.

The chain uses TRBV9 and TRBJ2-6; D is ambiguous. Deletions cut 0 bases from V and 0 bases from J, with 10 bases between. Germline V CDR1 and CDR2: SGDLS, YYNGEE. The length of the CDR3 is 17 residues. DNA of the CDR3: TGTGCCAGCAGCGTAGTTGACATGGGCTCTGGGGCCAACGTCCTGACTTTC. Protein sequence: CASSVVDMGSGANVLTF.

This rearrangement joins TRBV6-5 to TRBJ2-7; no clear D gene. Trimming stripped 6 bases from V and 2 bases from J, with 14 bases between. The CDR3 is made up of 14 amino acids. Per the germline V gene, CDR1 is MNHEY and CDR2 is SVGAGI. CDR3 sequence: CASSFRALPYEQYF. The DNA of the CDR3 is TGTGCCAGCAGCTTTAGGGCCTTACCCTACGAGCAGTACTTC.

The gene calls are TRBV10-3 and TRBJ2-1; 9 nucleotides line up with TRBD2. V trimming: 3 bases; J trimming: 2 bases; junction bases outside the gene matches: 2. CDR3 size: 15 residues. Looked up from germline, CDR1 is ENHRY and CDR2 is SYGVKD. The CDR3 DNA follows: TGTGCCATCAGTGACAGCGGGGGGACCTACAATGAGCAGTTCTTC. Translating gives CAISDSGGTYNEQFF.

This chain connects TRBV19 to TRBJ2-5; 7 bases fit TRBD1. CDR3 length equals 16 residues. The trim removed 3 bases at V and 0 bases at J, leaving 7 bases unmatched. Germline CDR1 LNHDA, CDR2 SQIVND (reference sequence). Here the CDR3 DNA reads TGTGCCAGTAGTATCACAGGGGAGAGGAACCAAGAGACCCAGTACTTC. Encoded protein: CASSITGERNQETQYF.

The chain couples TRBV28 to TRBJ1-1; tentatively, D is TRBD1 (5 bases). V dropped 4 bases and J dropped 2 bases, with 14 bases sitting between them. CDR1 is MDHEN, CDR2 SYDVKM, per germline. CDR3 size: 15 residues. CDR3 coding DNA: TGTGCCAGCAGTTCCGTGGTGAGGGGAAACACTGAAGCTTTCTTT. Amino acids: CASSSVVRGNTEAFF.

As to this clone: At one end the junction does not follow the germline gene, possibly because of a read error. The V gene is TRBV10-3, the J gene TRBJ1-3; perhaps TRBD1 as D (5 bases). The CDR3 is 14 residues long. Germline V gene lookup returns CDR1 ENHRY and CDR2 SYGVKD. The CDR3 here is CAISSGSSGDTIYF. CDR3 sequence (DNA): TGTGCCATCAGTTCAGGGAGCTCTGGAGACACCATATATTTT.

CDR3 sequence (DNA): TGTGCCAGCAGTTACTCAGAGTCAGATACGCAGTATTTT. Its protein is CASSYSESDTQYF. The chain combines TRBV6-6 with TRBJ2-3; unclear D gene. V dropped 0 bases and J dropped 4 bases, with 5 bases sitting between them. CDR3 length: 13 residues. The V gene's germline CDR1 is MNHNY and CDR2 SVGAGI (reference sequence).

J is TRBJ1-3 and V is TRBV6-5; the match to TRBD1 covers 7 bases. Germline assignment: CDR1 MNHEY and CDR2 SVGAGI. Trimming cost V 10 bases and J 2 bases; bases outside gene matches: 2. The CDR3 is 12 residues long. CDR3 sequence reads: CATTGTGNTIYF. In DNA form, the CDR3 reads TGTGCCACGACAGGGACTGGAAACACCATATATTTT.

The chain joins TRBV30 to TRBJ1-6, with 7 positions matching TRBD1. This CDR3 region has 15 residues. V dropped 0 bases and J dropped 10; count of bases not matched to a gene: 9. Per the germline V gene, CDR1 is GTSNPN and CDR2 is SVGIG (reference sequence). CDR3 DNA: TGTGCCTGGAGTGTAGGGACAGCCGGAGGCTCACCCCTCCACTTT. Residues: CAWSVGTAGGSPLHF.

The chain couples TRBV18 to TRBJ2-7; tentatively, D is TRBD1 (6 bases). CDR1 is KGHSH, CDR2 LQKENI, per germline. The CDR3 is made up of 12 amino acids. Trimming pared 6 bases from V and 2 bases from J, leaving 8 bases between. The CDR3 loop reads CASSGDTYEQYF. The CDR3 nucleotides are TGTGCCAGCTCCGGGGACACCTACGAGCAGTACTTC.

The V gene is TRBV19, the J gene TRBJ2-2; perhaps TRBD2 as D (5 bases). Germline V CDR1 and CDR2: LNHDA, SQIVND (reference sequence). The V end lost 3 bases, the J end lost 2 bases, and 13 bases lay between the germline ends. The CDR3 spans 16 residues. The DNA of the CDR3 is TGTGCCAGTAGTATTCTAGGACTTCTCAACACCGGGGAGCTGTTTTTT. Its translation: CASSILGLLNTGELFF.

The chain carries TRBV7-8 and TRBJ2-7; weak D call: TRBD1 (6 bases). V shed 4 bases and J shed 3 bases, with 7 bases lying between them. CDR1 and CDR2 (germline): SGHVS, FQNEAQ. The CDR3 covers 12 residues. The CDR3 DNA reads TGTGCCAGCAGCTGGGACATCTACGAGCAGTACTTC. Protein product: CASSWDIYEQYF. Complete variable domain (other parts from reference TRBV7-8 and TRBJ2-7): GAGVSQSPRYKVAKRGQDVALRCDPISGHVSLFWYQQALGQGPEFLTYFQNEAQLDKSGLPSDRFFAERPEGSVSTLKIQRTQQEDSAVYLCASSWDIYEQYFGPGTRLTVT.

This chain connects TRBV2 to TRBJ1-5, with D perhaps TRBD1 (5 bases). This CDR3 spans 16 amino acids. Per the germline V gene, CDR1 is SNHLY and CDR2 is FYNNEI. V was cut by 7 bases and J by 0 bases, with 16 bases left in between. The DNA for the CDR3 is TGTGCCAGCACCCCCGACAGCCTTAATAGCAATCAGCCCCAGCATTTT. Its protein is CASTPDSLNSNQPQHF.

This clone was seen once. CDR3 nucleotide sequence: TGTGCCAGCTCACCACAACAGGGGACAGATACGCAGTATTTT. This translates into CASSPQQGTDTQYF. This chain links TRBV18 with TRBJ2-3; TRBD1 matches at 7 bases. Germline assignment: CDR1 KGHSH and CDR2 LQKENI. J was trimmed by 3 bases and V by 1 base; bases with no gene match: 1. This CDR3 region has 14 residues. The full variable domain, its missing parts supplied by reference TRBV18 and TRBJ2-3, is NAGVMQNPRHLVRRRGQEARLRCSPMKGHSHVYWYRQLPEEGLKFMVYLQKENIIDESGMPKERFSAEFPKEGPSILRIQQVVRGDSAAYFCASSPQQGTDTQYFGPGTRLTVL.

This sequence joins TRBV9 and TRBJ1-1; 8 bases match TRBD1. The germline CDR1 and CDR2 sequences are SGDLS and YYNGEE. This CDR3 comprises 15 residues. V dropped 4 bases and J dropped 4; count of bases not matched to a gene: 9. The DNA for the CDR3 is TGTGCCAGCAGCCCCCCCGGACAGGGCCCCACTGAAGCTTTCTTT. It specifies CASSPPGQGPTEAFF.

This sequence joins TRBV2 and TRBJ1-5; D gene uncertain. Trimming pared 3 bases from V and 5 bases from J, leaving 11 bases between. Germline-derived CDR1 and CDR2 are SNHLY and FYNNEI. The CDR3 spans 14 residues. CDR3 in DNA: TGTGCCAGCAGTGAGCGAACGGGCCATCAGCCCCAGCATTTT. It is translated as CASSERTGHQPQHF.